This T cell receptor (beta chain) was sequenced for a study of PD-1 blockade in classical Hodgkin lymphoma (TCRdb year 2020). For the wider study: Nivolumab dosing was 3 mg/kg intravenously every 2 weeks, continuing until either disease progression or unacceptable toxicity. The study used TCR beta sequencing and CyTOF to define a peripheral blood immune signature of response to PD-1 blockade in classical Hodgkin lymphoma. The investigation overall reported the following: Baseline TCR diversity was reported to be lower in newly diagnosed patients than in healthy donors and to be lower still in relapsed/refractory patients. Only a single clinical trial cohort was studied, and what caused the repertoire differences, possibly disease activity or prior therapy, remained undefined. Baseline diversity similar to that of newly diagnosed patients was observed in trial patients achieving complete response, whereas significantly lower diversity was observed in partial responders and progressors. Diversity was lower in patients who began nivolumab less than 1 year after ASCT, so these patients were left out of later analyses to avoid confounding by immune reconstitution. A significant rise by C4D1 was seen in CD4+ but not CD8+ TCR diversity (p=0.0027 vs p=0.16), with the rise being most apparent in complete responders (p=0.02).

The Qiagen DNeasy kit was used to extract genomic DNA from unsorted PBMCs and from the negatively selected CD4+ and CD8+ fractions. Using primers that anneal to V and J segments, immunoSEQ multiplex PCR amplified the TCR beta CDR3 regions. A synthetic immune receptor repertoire was used to minimize amplification bias, and remaining bias was computationally removed after sequencing. As for the authors' bioinformatics: Repertoire diversity was quantified as the Shannon entropy index using custom Python scripts. Unsorted, CD4+ and CD8+ repertoires were examined separately, except in combined analyses, for which CD4+ and CD8+ sequences were merged in silico. A clone counted as expanded when the clone's frequency after treatment rose at least 2-fold relative to C1D1, and clones undetected at baseline were given a pseudocount of 0.5. Singleton clones were defined as clones with 0 or 1 copy at C1D1, and non-singleton clones were defined as clones with 2 or more copies. Clones expanded in unsorted samples were labelled as CD4+, CD8+ or unknown by matching protein sequences in sorted samples from the same patient. Diversity changes from C1D1 to C4D1 were tested in paired samples using Wilcoxon tests. Entries here come from immuneACCESS through TCRdb and include only in-frame sequences with V and J called. Some clones fail to appear in such tables; in the studies checked, an unresolved V gene covers under half of the shortfall, and the cause of the remainder is unknown. D and trimming come from the DNA, and the V and J calls and clone size come from that table. In all, the sample holds approximately 96,000 clones, and under 95% of those were seen once. The ten largest account for around 2% of the sample.

Regarding this clone: Its recognized antigen is unknown. Nothing much larger sits one base from this clone, and base qualities are not available.

V is reduced by 3 bases and J by 0 bases, leaving a spacing of 11 bases between them. The cysteine opens and the phenylalanine closes a CDR3 of 15 amino acids. The only DNA kept is the CDR3, 45 bases in frame from the first base. Based on the germline V gene, the CDR1 and CDR2 sequences are SGHRS and YFSETQ. This specimen's time point label, interpreted: cycle 4 day 1 (C4D1), after around six weeks of nivolumab. All trial patients had relapsed after autologous stem cell transplantation, with cohorts A, B and C differing in prior brentuximab vedotin exposure. The trial cohort was composed of approximately 56 patients with relapsed/refractory classical Hodgkin lymphoma, for whom complete response, partial response or progressive disease was recorded as best overall response. Single-agent nivolumab was administered to trial patients in the multi-cohort phase II CheckMate 205 trial. An independent review committee assessed best overall response by applying the 2007 International Working Group response criteria. PBMCs from the trial were collected at three points: immediately before nivolumab initiation (C1D1), and during therapy at cycle 2 day 1 and cycle 4 day 1. Peripheral blood was collected in 8 mL Vacutainer Cell Preparation Tubes, from which PBMCs were isolated by centrifugation and then cryopreserved.

The TCR originated in a human donor with classical Hodgkin lymphoma. The sequencing used peripheral blood mononuclear cells (PBMCs), collected before the fourth cycle of nivolumab. The rearrangement combines TRBV5-1 with TRBJ2-3; a tentative D call is TRBD2 (6 bases match). The CDR3 protein is CASSSSRGSTDTQYF. The DNA is TGCGCCAGCAGCTCCTCACGGGGGAGCACAGATACGCAGTATTTT.